The T cell receptor beta chain described here comes from a study of CD8+CD57+ T cells in acquired aplastic anemia. Study as a whole: Healthy donor CD4+ samples were sequenced to a depth that averaged roughly 10 million reads.

This clonotype has a count of ten or more. Its antigen remains unknown. General study results and limits: Patients shared approximately 30 CD8+ CDR3 sequences with controls. Statistical testing detected no significant gap in CD8+ Simpson's diversity between patients and controls.

Genomic DNA, the template, was used for profiling of the TCR beta VDJ and CDR3. TCRdb reanalysed the reads using MiXCR and keeps one entry per CDR3 protein. The data show 150,000 to 200,000 distinct CDR3 sequences, roughly 48% seen once. The germline gives CDR1 KGHSY, CDR2 FQNENV. Trimming removed 0 bases from V and 6 bases from J, with 12 bases in between. The CDR3 has 15 residues. Sequencing was performed on sorted CD4+, CD8+, or CD8+CD57+ T cells (not recorded which) from PBMCs. This TCR derives from a human donor in good health. This chain connects TRBV16 to TRBJ1-5; no reliable D call. The CDR3 region has the DNA TGTGCCAGCAGCCAATCCGTCCACCTTCGTCAGCCCCAGCATTTT. It encodes CASSQSVHLRQPQHF.